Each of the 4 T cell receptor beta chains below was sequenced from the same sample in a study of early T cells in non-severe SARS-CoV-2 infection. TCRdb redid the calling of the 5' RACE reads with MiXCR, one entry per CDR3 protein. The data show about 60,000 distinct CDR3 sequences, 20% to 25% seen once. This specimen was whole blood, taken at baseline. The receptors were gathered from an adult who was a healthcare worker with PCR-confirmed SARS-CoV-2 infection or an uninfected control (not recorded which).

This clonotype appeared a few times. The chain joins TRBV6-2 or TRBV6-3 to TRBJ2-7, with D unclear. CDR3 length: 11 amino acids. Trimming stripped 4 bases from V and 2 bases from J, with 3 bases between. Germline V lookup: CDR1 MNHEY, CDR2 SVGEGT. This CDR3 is CASSSTYEQYF. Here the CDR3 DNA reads TGTGCCAGCAGTTCCACCTACGAGCAGTACTTC.

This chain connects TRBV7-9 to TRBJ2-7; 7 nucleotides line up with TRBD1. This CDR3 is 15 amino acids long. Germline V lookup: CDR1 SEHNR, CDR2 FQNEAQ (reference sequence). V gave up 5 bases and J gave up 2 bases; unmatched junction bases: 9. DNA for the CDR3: TGTGCCAGCAGCCTACTCCGGGACAGAGCCTACGAGCAGTACTTC. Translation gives CASSLLRDRAYEQYF.

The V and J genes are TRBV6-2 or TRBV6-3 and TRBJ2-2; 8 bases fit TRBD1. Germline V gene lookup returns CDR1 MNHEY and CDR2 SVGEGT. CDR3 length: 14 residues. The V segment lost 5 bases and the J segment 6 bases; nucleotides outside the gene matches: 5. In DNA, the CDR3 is TGTGCCAGCAGTACACTACAGGGGGCCGGGGAGCTGTTTTTT. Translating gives CASSTLQGAGELFF.

In DNA form, the CDR3 reads TGCGCCAGCAGTGAGGCCCTCTCCTACAATGAGCAGTTCTTC. Translation: CASSEALSYNEQFF. The chain uses TRBV10-2 and TRBJ2-1; unclear D gene. Looked up from germline, CDR1 is WSHSY and CDR2 is SAAADI. The CDR3 runs to 14 residues. With 2 bases removed from V and 0 bases from J, the gap between germline ends came to 5 bases.